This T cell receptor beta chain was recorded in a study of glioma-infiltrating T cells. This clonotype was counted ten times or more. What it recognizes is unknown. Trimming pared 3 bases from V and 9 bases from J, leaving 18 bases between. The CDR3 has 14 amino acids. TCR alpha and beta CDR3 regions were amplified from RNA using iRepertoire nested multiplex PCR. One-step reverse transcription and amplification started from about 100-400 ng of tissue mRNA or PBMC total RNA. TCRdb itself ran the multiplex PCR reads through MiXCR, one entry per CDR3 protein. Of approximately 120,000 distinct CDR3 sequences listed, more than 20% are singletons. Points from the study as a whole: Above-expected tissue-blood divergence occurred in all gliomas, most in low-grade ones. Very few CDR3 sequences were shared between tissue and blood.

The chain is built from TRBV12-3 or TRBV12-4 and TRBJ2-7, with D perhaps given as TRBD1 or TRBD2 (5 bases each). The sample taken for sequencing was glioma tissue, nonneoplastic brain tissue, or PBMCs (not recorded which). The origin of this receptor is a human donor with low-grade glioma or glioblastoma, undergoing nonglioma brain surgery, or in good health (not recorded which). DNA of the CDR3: TGTGCCAGCAGTTTTGCGGAGGTGGGCCAGGGGCAGTACTTC. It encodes CASSFAEVGQGQYF.